Presented here are 30 T cell receptor beta chains from one specimen sequenced in a study of regulatory T cells in long-lasting Graves disease. Indicated time point: persistent/refractory GD, antithyroid drugs over 5 years with positive TRAb. Extracted PBMC RNA gave rise to the TCR library. CDR3 regions were amplified by Arm-PCR using iRepertoire HTBI primers to build TCR beta libraries. TCRdb called the multiplex PCR reads again in MiXCR, with one record for every CDR3 protein. The sample holds approximately 350,000 distinct CDR3 sequences, more than 20% seen once. Source: peripheral blood mononuclear cells (PBMCs), taken when the disease was refractory, from a patient treated with antithyroid drugs. These receptors were obtained from a woman aged 40 to 50 with Graves disease.

This clonotype was recorded a few times. The chain employs TRBV20-1 and TRBJ1-1, with no clear D. The length of the CDR3 is 14 residues. Germline CDR1 reads DFQATT; CDR2 reads SNEGSKA (reference sequence). Trimming stripped 2 bases from V and 3 bases from J, with 13 bases between. The CDR3 sequence is CSARRGSPDTEAFF. The CDR3 DNA follows: TGCAGTGCTAGAAGAGGATCCCCAGACACTGAAGCTTTCTTT.

The V gene is TRBV29-1, the J gene TRBJ2-2; the D is unclear. Germline values: CDR1 SQVTM, CDR2 ANQGSEA. The CDR3 is made up of 14 amino acids. The chain's CDR3 is CSALNPVGTGELFF. Written as DNA, the CDR3 is TGCAGTGCATTGAACCCCGTGGGCACCGGGGAGCTGTTTTTT.

The V call is TRBV20-1, the J call TRBJ1-4; the match to TRBD1 covers 7 bases. CDR1 DFQATT and CDR2 SNEGSKA come from the germline V gene (reference sequence). CDR3 length: 13 residues. J was trimmed by 0 bases and V by 6 bases; bases with no gene match: 1. The CDR3 DNA follows: TGCAGTGCGCAGGGGGCAACTAATGAAAAACTGTTTTTT. It is translated as CSAQGATNEKLFF.

The rearrangement uses TRBV19 and TRBJ2-6; TRBD1 matches at 7 bases. Trimming cost V 3 bases and J 3 bases; bases outside gene matches: 5. The CDR3 loop spans 16 amino acids. Germline CDR1 reads LNHDA; CDR2 reads SQIVND (reference sequence). The CDR3: CASSIPGTDGANVLTF. CDR3 nucleotide sequence: TGTGCCAGTAGTATCCCCGGGACAGATGGGGCCAACGTCCTGACTTTC.

The V call is TRBV28, the J call TRBJ2-5, with D maybe TRBD2 (6 bases). CDR1 is MDHEN, CDR2 SYDVKM, per germline. Trimming cost V 3 bases and J 1 base, with 12 bases left between them. The CDR3 extends over 15 amino acids. The CDR3 spells CASSFAGPIQETQYF. The DNA of the CDR3 is TGTGCCAGCAGTTTTGCGGGACCCATCCAAGAGACCCAGTACTTC. The entire variable domain, with the rest obtained from reference TRBV28 and TRBJ2-5, is as follows: DVKVTQSSRYLVKRTGEKVFLECVQDMDHENMFWYRQDPGLGLRLIYFSYDVKMKEKGDIPEGYSVSREKKERFSLILESASTNQTSMYLCASSFAGPIQETQYFGPGTRLLVL.

There are many counts of this clonotype. The chain combines TRBV7-8 with TRBJ2-7; TRBD1 matches 9 bases. The trim removed 4 bases at V and 4 bases at J, leaving 8 bases unmatched. Germline V gene lookup returns CDR1 SGHVS and CDR2 FQNEAQ. The CDR3 sequence is 15 residues long. CDR3 loop: CASSSTGGDPYEQYF. The CDR3 DNA sequence: TGTGCCAGCAGCTCGACAGGGGGGGACCCTTACGAGCAGTACTTC.

V and J are TRBV28 and TRBJ1-2; tentatively, D is TRBD1 (5 bases). CDR1 is MDHEN and CDR2 is SYDVKM in the germline V gene. V lost 6 bases and J lost 6, with 14 bases in between. CDR3 size: 13 residues. The CDR3, as DNA: TGTGCCAGCAGCCAGGGCAGGGAGCATGGCTACACCTTC. This translates into CASSQGREHGYTF.

This clonotype was detected many times. This chain uses TRBV2 with TRBJ2-6, with 10 bases matching TRBD1. The CDR3 sequence is 15 residues long. With 6 bases clipped from V and 4 bases from J, the junction kept 3 bases outside the gene matches. Per germline, CDR1 SNHLY and CDR2 FYNNEI. CDR3 sequence (DNA): TGTGCCAGCAGGGACAGGGGGGAAGGGGCCAACGTCCTGACTTTC. This gives the protein CASRDRGEGANVLTF.

This clonotype was observed a handful of times. Since a much larger clone is just one base distant, this may be a read error. The chain links TRBV5-1 to TRBJ1-1; D gene uncertain. The V gene's germline CDR1 is SGHRS and CDR2 YFSETQ. The CDR3 sequence is 14 residues long. The CDR3 DNA follows: TGCGCCAGCAGCTTGGGACAAAGGTACACTGAAGCTTCCTTT. This encodes CASSLGQRYTEASF. Full variable domain (missing parts from reference TRBV5-1 and TRBJ1-1): KAGVTQTPRYLIKTRGQQVTLSCSPISGHRSVSWYQQTPGQGLQFLFEYFSETQRNKGNFPGRFSGRQFSNSRSEMNVSTLELGDSALYLCASSLGQRYTEASFGQGTRLTVV.

This clonotype was seen a handful of times. The CDR3 is CASSFRLGPNEQFF. The CDR3 nucleotides read TGTGCCAGCAGTTTCAGGCTAGGTCCAAATGAGCAGTTCTTC. The gene calls are TRBV28 and TRBJ2-1; no firm D call. This CDR3 has 14 residues. Germline CDR1 reads MDHEN; CDR2 reads SYDVKM. The V end was cut by 3 bases, the J end by 7 bases, with 13 bases between.

This clonotype was observed at least ten times. V usage is TRBV12-3 or TRBV12-4 and J usage is TRBJ1-1; weak D call: TRBD1 (5 bases). This CDR3 comprises 13 residues. The V and J ends lost 10 bases and 0 bases respectively, with 12 bases between them. The CDR3 coding sequence is TGTGCCACCCTGGGAGGGGTGAACACTGAAGCTTTCTTT. This gives the protein CATLGGVNTEAFF.

This chain connects TRBV19 to TRBJ2-2, with 11 bases that match TRBD2. The V gene's germline CDR1 is LNHDA and CDR2 SQIVND (reference sequence). The CDR3 length is 15 residues. V was clipped by 3 bases and J by 6 bases; unmatched bases: 3. CDR3 in amino acids: CASSIQLAGAGELFF. For the CDR3, the DNA is TGTGCCAGTAGTATTCAACTAGCGGGAGCCGGGGAGCTGTTTTTT.

V and J are TRBV28 and TRBJ2-7, with a tentative D call TRBD1 (5 bases). Trimming cost V 6 bases and J 5 bases, with 14 bases left between them. There are 13 residues in the CDR3. In germline, CDR1 is MDHEN, CDR2 SYDVKM. The CDR3 coding sequence is TGTGCCAGCAGGTGGCGTGGGGCGGACGAGCAGTACTTC. Its translation: CASRWRGADEQYF.

This clonotype has a count of ten or more. The chain couples TRBV20-1 to TRBJ1-2, with a weak D call TRBD1 (6 bases). The CDR3 consists of 13 residues. V was trimmed by 5 bases and J by 5 bases, leaving 15 bases between them. Germline CDR1 is DFQATT and CDR2 is SNEGSKA (reference sequence). CDR3 DNA: TGCAGTGCTGAGACAGGAATTTTGTATGGCTACACCTTC. Its protein is CSAETGILYGYTF.

The CDR3: CSVEDSQGEAFF. CDR3 nucleotides: TGCAGCGTAGAGGACAGCCAAGGAGAAGCTTTCTTT. The chain uses TRBV29-1 and TRBJ1-1; D is perhaps TRBD1 (6 bases). Germline lookup yields CDR1 SQVTM and CDR2 ANQGSEA. CDR3 length: 12 residues. V shed 6 bases and J shed 8 bases, with 16 bases lying between them.

This clonotype was counted many times. The chain is built from TRBV28 and TRBJ1-5; 7 nucleotides line up with TRBD1. Germline loops: CDR1 MDHEN, CDR2 SYDVKM. This CDR3 region has 16 residues. With V trimmed by 5 bases and J by 4 bases, 11 bases remained unmatched. CDR3 residues: CASSPYRQGGNQPQHF. The CDR3 DNA reads TGTGCCAGCAGTCCCTACCGACAGGGAGGAAATCAGCCCCAGCATTTT.

The chain employs TRBV30 and TRBJ2-4, with TRBD2 matching 8 bases. This CDR3 has 15 amino acids. After removal of 3 bases from V and 6 bases from J, the junction contained 10 bases not matched to a gene. Per germline, CDR1 GTSNPN and CDR2 SVGIG (reference sequence). The CDR3 here is CAWSQPAGGVNIQYF. CDR3 nucleotide sequence: TGTGCCTGGAGCCAACCGGCGGGAGGCGTAAACATTCAGTACTTC. The whole variable domain, remainder taken from reference TRBV30 and TRBJ2-4, is SQTIHQWPATLVQPVGSPLSLECTVEGTSNPNLYWYRQAAGRGLQLLFYSVGIGQISSEVPQNLSASRPQDRQFILSSKKLLLSDSGFYLCAWSQPAGGVNIQYFGAGTRLSVL.

V usage is TRBV19 and J usage is TRBJ1-1; D gene uncertain. Germline values: CDR1 LNHDA, CDR2 SQIVND (reference sequence). The ends were cut back, 0 bases at V and 7 bases at J, with 9 bases in the middle. The CDR3 totals 13 residues. DNA for the CDR3: TGTGCCAGTAGTATAGATGAGAGGTTTGAAGCTTTCTTT. Protein sequence: CASSIDERFEAFF. The full variable domain, rest sourced from reference TRBV19 and TRBJ1-1, is DGGITQSPKYLFRKEGQNVTLSCEQNLNHDAMYWYRQDPGQGLRLIYYSQIVNDFQKGDIAEGYSVSREKKESFPLTVTSAQKNPTAFYLCASSIDERFEAFFGQGTRLTVV.

This clonotype has a handful of counts. The rearrangement links TRBV4-1 to TRBJ1-1; D possibly corresponds to TRBD1 (6 bases). The CDR3 totals 17 residues. CDR1 MGHRA and CDR2 YSYEKL come from the germline V gene. Between the trimmed V and J ends, which lost 4 bases and 0 bases, there was a span of 18 bases. In DNA, the CDR3 is TGCGCCAGCAGCCGCGGACAGCGGCTGAGCATGAACACTGAAGCTTTCTTT. Translation: CASSRGQRLSMNTEAFF.

This clonotype was observed many times. The chain recombines TRBV6-1 with TRBJ1-5; D is possibly TRBD1 (5 bases). CDR1 MNHNS and CDR2 SASEGT come from the germline V gene. Trimming removed 5 bases from V and 6 bases from J, with 23 bases in between. This CDR3 is built from 17 residues. CDR3 DNA sequence: TGTGCCAGCAGTCCTAGAGTCAGGGCAGGGTATAGTCAGCCCCAGCATTTT. Protein sequence: CASSPRVRAGYSQPQHF.

The rearrangement joins TRBV7-2 to TRBJ2-7, with D perhaps given as TRBD1 or TRBD2 (6 bases each). Looked up from germline, CDR1 is SGHTA and CDR2 is FQGNSA. This CDR3 has 17 amino acids. V was clipped by 2 bases and J by 2 bases, with 19 bases between them. The CDR3 is CASSLPNRGARTYEQYF. In DNA form, the CDR3 reads TGTGCCAGCAGCTTACCCAATAGGGGGGCGCGGACCTACGAGCAGTACTTC. Combining the CDR3 with reference TRBV7-2 and TRBJ2-7 gives the whole variable domain GAGVSQSPSNKVTEKGKDVELRCDPISGHTALYWYRQSLGQGLEFLIYFQGNSAPDKSGLPSDRFSAERTGGSVSTLTIQRTQQEDSAVYLCASSLPNRGARTYEQYFGPGTRLTVT.

As regards this clonotype: This may come from a read error, since a much larger clone is one base off. V usage is TRBV6-4 and J usage is TRBJ1-5; 8 bases agree with TRBD1. The CDR3 extends over 15 amino acids. V shed 4 bases and J 6 bases; nucleotides not matched to a gene: 8. Germline V gene lookup returns CDR1 MRHNA and CDR2 SNTAGT. The CDR3 nucleotides are TGTGCCAGCAGTGCCTTGACAGGGGTAAGTCAGCCCCAGCATTTT. Translating gives CASSALTGVSQPQHF.

The chain is built from TRBV20-1 and TRBJ2-4; the D is unclear. CDR3 length: 15 residues. Trimming left V 6 bases short and J 0 bases short, with 15 bases between. Germline V gene data show CDR1 as DFQATT and CDR2 as SNEGSKA (reference sequence). DNA of the CDR3: TGCAGTGCCCCCTTCCCGGAGCTAGCCAAAAACATTCAGTACTTC. Translating gives CSAPFPELAKNIQYF.

This clonotype was counted many times. This sequence joins TRBV28 and TRBJ2-7, with 12 bases lining up with TRBD2. The CDR3 has 17 residues. Germline V lookup: CDR1 MDHEN, CDR2 SYDVKM. Trimming removed 3 bases from V and 3 bases from J; junction bases left unmatched: 9. CDR3 in DNA: TGTGCCAGCAGTTTGGGGCGACTAGCGGGAGTTCACTACGAGCAGTACTTC. Protein: CASSLGRLAGVHYEQYF. Using reference TRBV28 and TRBJ2-7 for the parts outside the CDR3, the full variable domain is DVKVTQSSRYLVKRTGEKVFLECVQDMDHENMFWYRQDPGLGLRLIYFSYDVKMKEKGDIPEGYSVSREKKERFSLILESASTNQTSMYLCASSLGRLAGVHYEQYFGPGTRLTVT.

In its sample, this clonotype was seen many times. CDR3 sequence reads: CASTVGGWNTEAFF. In DNA, the CDR3 is TGTGCCAGCACCGTAGGGGGCTGGAACACTGAAGCTTTCTTT. V gene TRBV28 combines with J gene TRBJ1-1; TRBD1 aligns across 7 bases. J was trimmed by 1 base and V by 7 bases; bases with no gene match: 6. Per the germline V gene, CDR1 is MDHEN and CDR2 is SYDVKM. The length of the CDR3 is 14 residues.

This clonotype was observed at least ten times. The chain links TRBV12-3 or TRBV12-4 to TRBJ2-7; D assignment may be TRBD1 or TRBD2 (5 bases each). The germline V and J ends were trimmed by 2 bases and 5 bases, with 10 bases remaining between them. The CDR3 runs to 13 residues. CDR3 DNA sequence: TGTGCCAGCAGTTTACTCGGGACCCACGAGCAGTACTTC. As protein: CASSLLGTHEQYF.

The chain is built from TRBV28 and TRBJ2-6; no reliable D call. V was cut by 3 bases and J by 4 bases, with 10 bases left in between. Germline V gives CDR1 MDHEN, CDR2 SYDVKM. The CDR3 has 15 amino acids. This CDR3 reads CASSLGSLGANVLTF. The CDR3 DNA reads as TGTGCCAGCAGTTTGGGCTCTCTGGGGGCCAACGTCCTGACTTTC.

This clonotype was detected ten times or more. The chain recombines TRBV12-3 or TRBV12-4 with TRBJ1-2; D is uncertain. This CDR3 is built from 14 residues. Between the trimmed V and J ends, which lost 2 bases and 7 bases, there was a span of 14 bases. The CDR3 nucleotides read TGTGCCAGCAGTTTATACGCAGGACGGTCTGGCTACACCTTC. It is translated as CASSLYAGRSGYTF.

The chain carries TRBV5-5 and TRBJ1-1, with D perhaps TRBD1 (5 bases). This CDR3 is 15 amino acids long. Germline lookup yields CDR1 SGHKS and CDR2 YYEKEE (reference sequence). V dropped 0 bases and J dropped 5 bases, with 14 bases sitting between them. In DNA, the CDR3 is TGTGCCAGCAGCTTGGCCGGTATGGGGGGGACTGAAGCTTTCTTT. It yields the protein CASSLAGMGGTEAFF.

This clonotype was counted ten times or more. This chain links TRBV14 with TRBJ2-7; 7 nucleotides agree with TRBD1. The CDR3 contains 15 residues. Germline loops: CDR1 SGHDN, CDR2 FVKESK. The trim removed 4 bases at V and 2 bases at J, leaving 8 bases unmatched. CDR3 bases: TGTGCCAGCAGCCGATCCAATACAGGGGCCTACGAGCAGTACTTC. This encodes CASSRSNTGAYEQYF.